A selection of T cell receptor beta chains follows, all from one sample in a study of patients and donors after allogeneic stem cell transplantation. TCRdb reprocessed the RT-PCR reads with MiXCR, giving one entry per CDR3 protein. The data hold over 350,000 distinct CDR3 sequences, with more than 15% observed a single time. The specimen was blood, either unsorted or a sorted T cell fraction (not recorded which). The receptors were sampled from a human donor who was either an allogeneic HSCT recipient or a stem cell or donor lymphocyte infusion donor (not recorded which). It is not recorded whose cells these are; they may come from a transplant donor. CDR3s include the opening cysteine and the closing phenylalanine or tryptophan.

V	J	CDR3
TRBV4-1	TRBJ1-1	CASSLGRATVAFF
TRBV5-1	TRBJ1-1	CASRKGQVATEAFF
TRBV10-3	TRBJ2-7	CAIRGAGGEQYF
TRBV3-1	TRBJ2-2	CASSPRQGAGELFF
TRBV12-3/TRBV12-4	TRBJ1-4	CASSLGPGAKEKLFF
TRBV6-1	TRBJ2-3	CASIRPGLTDTQYF
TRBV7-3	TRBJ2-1	CASSLLGLAGAEQFF
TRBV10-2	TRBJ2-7	CASRAGSLYEQYF
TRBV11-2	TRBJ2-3	CASSPGRTSTDTQYF
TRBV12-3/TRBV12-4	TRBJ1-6	CASSRDTVNSPLHF
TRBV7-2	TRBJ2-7	CASSSGGYYEQYF
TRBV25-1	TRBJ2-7	CASREQGSSYEQYF
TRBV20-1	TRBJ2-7	CSASSLAAWDADEQYF
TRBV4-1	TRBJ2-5	CASSQGGSGGAWETQYF
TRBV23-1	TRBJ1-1	CASSQSLRRNMNTEAFF
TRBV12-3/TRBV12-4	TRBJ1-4	CASRQTGTGGEKLFF
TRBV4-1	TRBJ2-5	CASSPTSFRETQYF
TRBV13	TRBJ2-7	CASSPRTSSYEQYF
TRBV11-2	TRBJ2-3	CASSLEVTGGSTDTQYF
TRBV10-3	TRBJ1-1	CAISVQENTEAFF
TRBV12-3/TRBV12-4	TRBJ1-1	CASDEAPGTEAFF
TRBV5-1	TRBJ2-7	CASSLGTGTLNYEQYF
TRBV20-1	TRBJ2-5	CSPSSGVNQETQYF
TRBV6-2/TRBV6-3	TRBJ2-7	CASSYSGVEYHSYEQYF
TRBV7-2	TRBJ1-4	CASSPEASWEKLFF
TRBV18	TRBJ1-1	CASSPGGAEAFF
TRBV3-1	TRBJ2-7	CASSQDRFWSYEQYF
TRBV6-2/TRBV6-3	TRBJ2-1	CASILWVAGEYNEQFF
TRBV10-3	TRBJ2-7	CAIRTGTGVYEQYF
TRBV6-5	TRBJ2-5	CASSYRAGTQETQYF
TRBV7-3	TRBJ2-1	CASSLFSYNEQFF
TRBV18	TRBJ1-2	CASSPPPGAYGYTF
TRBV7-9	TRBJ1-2	CASSHLNGGYTF
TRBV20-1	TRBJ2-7	CSARDAGTVYEQYF
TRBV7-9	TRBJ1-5	CASSLGLGNQPQHF
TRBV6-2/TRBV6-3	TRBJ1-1	CAITRRLNTEAFF
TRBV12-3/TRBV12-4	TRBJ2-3	CASSFQGRAVGNTQYF